A single sample is the source of the 5 T cell receptor beta chains below, sequenced in a study of blood T cells in healthy people across ages. The authors ran a second PCR of about 6 to 11 cycles using a sample-barcoded 5' primer and a J-beta primer mix. TCRdb re-called the 5' RACE reads through MiXCR, storing one row per CDR3 protein. The sample contains some 670,000 distinct CDR3 sequences, more than 45% of which appear only once. What was sequenced was blood. These TCRs come from a woman of 80 years or more in good health.

In this sample, this clonotype turned up once. CDR3 protein: CASSLDSTFSYEQYF. CDR3 DNA sequence: TGCGCCAGCAGCTTGGACAGTACCTTCTCCTACGAGCAGTACTTC. J is TRBJ2-7 and V is TRBV5-1; D not resolved. Trimming took off 0 bases at V and 0 bases at J, with 10 bases between the two ends. This CDR3 comprises 15 residues. The germline CDR1 and CDR2 sequences are SGHRS and YFSETQ.

The genes are TRBV12-3 or TRBV12-4 and TRBJ2-7, with D tentatively TRBD2 (5 bases). There are 14 residues in the CDR3. V shed 6 bases and J shed 5 bases, with 17 bases lying between them. Here the CDR3 DNA reads TGTGCCAGCAGGCCAGACACCCGGGATGACGAGCAGTACTTC. Amino acids: CASRPDTRDDEQYF.

This chain joins TRBV7-9 and TRBJ1-5; D might be TRBD1 (5 bases). With 5 bases removed from V and 10 bases from J, the gap between germline ends came to 18 bases. The germline V gene encodes CDR1 SEHNR and CDR2 FQNEAQ (reference sequence). The CDR3 sequence is 14 residues long. As DNA, the CDR3 is TGTGCCAGCAGCCCAGTAGACAGTCGAAGCCCCCAGCATTTT. Amino acid sequence: CASSPVDSRSPQHF.

The table lists this clonotype with many counts. The genes are TRBV7-6 and TRBJ1-5; no firm D call. Trimming cost V 6 bases and J 5 bases, with 8 bases left between them. Per germline, CDR1 SGHVS and CDR2 FNYEAQ. CDR3 length: 12 amino acids. As DNA, the CDR3 is TGTGCCAGCAGACAACTCGATCAGCCCCAGCATTTT. Its protein is CASRQLDQPQHF.

The chain joins TRBV7-9 to TRBJ1-2; 9 bases map to TRBD1. Germline V gene sequence: CDR1 SEHNR, CDR2 FQNEAQ (reference sequence). This CDR3 has 13 amino acids. Unmatched junction bases numbered 4, after V lost 4 bases and J lost 7 bases. In DNA form, the CDR3 reads TGTGCCAGCAGCTGGGGACAGGGATTTGGCTACACCTTC. This sequence encodes CASSWGQGFGYTF. The full variable domain, with the rest looked up from reference TRBV7-9 and TRBJ1-2, is DTGVSQNPRHKITKRGQNVTFRCDPISEHNRLYWYRQTLGQGPEFLTYFQNEAQLEKSRLLSDRFSAERPKGSFSTLEIQRTEQGDSAMYLCASSWGQGFGYTFGSGTRLTVV.